This TCR beta chain was sequenced for a study of shared clonotypes between healthy human individuals. Sequencing used immunoSEQ multiplex PCR; TCRdb keeps in-frame clones, though not all of them. The sample carries some 1.1 million clones, 60% to 85% recorded once. V was cut by 4 bases and J by 0 bases, with 11 bases left in between. CDR1 is SNHLY and CDR2 is FYNNEI in the germline V gene. This CDR3 comprises 15 residues. J is TRBJ2-3 and V is TRBV2, with D perhaps matching TRBD2 (6 bases). This TCR was sampled from a man younger than 30 in good health. Some clones in this sample may be carry-over from other donors' samples. The sample taken for sequencing was memory CD4+ T cells from PBMCs. Subset given: CD45RA-negative fraction. CDR3 bases: TGTGCCAGCAGTGTATTGGGGACTAGCACAGATACGCAGTATTTT. This translates into CASSVLGTSTDTQYF.